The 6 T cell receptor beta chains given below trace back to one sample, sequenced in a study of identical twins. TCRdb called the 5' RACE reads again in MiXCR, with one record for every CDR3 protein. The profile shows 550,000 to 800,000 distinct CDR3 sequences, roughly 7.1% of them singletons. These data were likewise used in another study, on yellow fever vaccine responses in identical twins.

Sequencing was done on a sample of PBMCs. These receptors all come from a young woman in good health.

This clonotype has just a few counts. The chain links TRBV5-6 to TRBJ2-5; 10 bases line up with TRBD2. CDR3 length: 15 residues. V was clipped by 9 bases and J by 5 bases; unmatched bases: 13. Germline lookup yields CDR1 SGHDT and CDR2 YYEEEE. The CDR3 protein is CATQAGGPLGETQYF. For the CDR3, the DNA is TGTGCCACCCAAGCGGGGGGGCCCCTTGGGGAGACCCAGTACTTC.

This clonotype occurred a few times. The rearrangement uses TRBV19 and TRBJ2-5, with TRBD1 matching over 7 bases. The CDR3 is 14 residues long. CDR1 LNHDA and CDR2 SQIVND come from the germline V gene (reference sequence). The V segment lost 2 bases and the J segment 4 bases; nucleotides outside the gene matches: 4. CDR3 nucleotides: TGTGCCAGTAGTATAACGGCAGGGGGAGAGACCCAGTACTTC. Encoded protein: CASSITAGGETQYF.

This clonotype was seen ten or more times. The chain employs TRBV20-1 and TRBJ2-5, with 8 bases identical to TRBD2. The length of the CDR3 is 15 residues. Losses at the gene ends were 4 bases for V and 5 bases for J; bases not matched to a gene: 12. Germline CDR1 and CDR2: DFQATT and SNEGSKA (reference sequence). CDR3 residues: CSAKRPGGVVETQYF. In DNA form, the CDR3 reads TGCAGTGCTAAAAGGCCGGGGGGGGTCGTTGAGACCCAGTACTTC.

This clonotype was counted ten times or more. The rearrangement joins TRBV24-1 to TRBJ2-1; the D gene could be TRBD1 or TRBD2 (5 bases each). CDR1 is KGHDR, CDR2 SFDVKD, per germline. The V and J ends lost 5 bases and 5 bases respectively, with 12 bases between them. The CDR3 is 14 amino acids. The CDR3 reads CATSGGTVNNEQFF. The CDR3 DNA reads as TGTGCCACCAGTGGTGGGACGGTGAACAATGAGCAGTTCTTC.

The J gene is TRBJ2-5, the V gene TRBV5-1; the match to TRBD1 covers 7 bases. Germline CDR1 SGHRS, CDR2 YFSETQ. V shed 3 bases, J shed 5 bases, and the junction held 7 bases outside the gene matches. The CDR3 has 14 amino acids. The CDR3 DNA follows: TGCGCCAGCAGCTCACCGGGACAGCTGGAGACCCAGTACTTC. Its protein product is CASSSPGQLETQYF.

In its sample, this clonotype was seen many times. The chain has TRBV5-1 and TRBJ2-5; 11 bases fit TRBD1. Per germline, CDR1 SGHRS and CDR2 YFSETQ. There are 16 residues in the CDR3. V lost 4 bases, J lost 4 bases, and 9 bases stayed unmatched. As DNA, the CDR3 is TGCGCCAGCAGCGTGGGACAGGGGGAGCGAGGAGAGACCCAGTACTTC. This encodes CASSVGQGERGETQYF.